The text below deals with one T cell receptor (beta chain). 60 Vbeta and 13 Jbeta primers were used in PCR. Method: immunoSEQ multiplex PCR; TCRdb's copy keeps in-frame clones and lacks some. The data hold some 140,000 clones, with more than 60% observed a single time. Germline V gene lookup returns CDR1 SGDLS and CDR2 YYNGEE. Trimming cost V 1 base and J 8 bases; bases outside gene matches: 19. CDR3 size: 18 residues. The sample is drawn from a study of cytomegalovirus exposure and HLA in healthy donors. The chain combines TRBV9 with TRBJ1-2; 8 bases agree with TRBD1. This clonotype was sampled from a middle-aged woman in good health and CMV-seronegative. Sequenced material: PBMCs. CDR3 residues: CASSVKQDRDRKGGGYTF. The CDR3 DNA reads TGTGCCAGCAGCGTAAAACAGGACCGGGACAGGAAAGGGGGGGGCTACACCTTC.